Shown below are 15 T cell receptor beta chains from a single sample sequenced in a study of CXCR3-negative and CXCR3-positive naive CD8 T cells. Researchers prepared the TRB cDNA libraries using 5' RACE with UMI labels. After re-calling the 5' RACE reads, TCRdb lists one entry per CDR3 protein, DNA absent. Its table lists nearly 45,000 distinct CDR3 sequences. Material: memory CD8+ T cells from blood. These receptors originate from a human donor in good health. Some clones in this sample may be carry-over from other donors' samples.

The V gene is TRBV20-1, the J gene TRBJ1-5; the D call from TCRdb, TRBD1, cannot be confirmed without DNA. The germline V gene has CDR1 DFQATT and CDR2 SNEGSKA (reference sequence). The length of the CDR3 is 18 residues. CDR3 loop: CSARDSQGPRRSNQPQHF.

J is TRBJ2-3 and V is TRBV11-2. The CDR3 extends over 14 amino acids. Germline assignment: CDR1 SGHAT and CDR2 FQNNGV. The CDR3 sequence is CASSLEVSADTQYF.

The chain's CDR3 is CASSQGDYPSPYEQYF. The V gene is TRBV3-1, the J gene TRBJ2-7; the D call from TCRdb, TRBD2, cannot be confirmed without DNA. The germline CDR1 and CDR2 sequences are LGHDT and YNNKEL (reference sequence). The CDR3 contains 16 residues.

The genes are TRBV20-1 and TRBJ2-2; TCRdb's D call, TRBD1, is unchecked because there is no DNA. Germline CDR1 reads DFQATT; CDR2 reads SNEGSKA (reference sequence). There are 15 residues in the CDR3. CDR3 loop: CSARLQGSDTGELFF.

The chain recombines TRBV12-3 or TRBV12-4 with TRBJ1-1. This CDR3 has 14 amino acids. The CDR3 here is CASSFSASETQAFF.

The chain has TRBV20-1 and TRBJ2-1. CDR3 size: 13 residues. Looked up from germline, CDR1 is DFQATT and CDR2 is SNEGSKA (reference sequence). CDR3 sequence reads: CSARVVDYNEQFF.

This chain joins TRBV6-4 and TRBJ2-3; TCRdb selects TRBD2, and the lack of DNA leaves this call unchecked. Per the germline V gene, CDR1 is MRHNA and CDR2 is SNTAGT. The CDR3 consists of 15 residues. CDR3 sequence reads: CASSESGGSTDTQYF.

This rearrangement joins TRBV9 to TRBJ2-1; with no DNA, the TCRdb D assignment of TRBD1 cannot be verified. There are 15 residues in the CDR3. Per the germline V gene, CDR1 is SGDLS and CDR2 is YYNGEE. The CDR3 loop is CASSVGTGNFDEQFF.

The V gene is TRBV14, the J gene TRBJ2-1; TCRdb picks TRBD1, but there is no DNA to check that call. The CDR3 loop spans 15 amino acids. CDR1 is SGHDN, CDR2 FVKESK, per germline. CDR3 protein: CASSPIWTEYNEQFF. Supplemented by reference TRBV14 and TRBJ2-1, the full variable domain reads EAGVTQFPSHSVIEKGQTVTLRCDPISGHDNLYWYRRVMGKEIKFLLHFVKESKQDESGMPNNRFLAERTGGTYSTLKVQPAELEDSGVYFCASSPIWTEYNEQFFGPGTRLTVL.

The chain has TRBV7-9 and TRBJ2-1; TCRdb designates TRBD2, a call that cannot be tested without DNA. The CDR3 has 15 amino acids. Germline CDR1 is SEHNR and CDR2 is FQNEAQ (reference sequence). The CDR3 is CASSEQITSYNEQFF. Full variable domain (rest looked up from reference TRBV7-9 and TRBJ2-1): DTGVSQNPRHKITKRGQNVTFRCDPISEHNRLYWYRQTLGQGPEFLTYFQNEAQLEKSRLLSDRFSAERPKGSFSTLEIQRTEQGDSAMYLCASSEQITSYNEQFFGPGTRLTVL.

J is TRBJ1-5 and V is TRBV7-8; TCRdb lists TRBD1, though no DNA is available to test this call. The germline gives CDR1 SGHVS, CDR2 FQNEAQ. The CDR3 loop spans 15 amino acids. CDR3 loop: CASSLALTGDQPQHF.

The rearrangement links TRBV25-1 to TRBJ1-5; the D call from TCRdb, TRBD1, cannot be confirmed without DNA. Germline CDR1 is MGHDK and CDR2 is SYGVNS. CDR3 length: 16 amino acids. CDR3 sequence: CASSEDRDYSNQPQHF.

The CDR3 protein is CASSQDGPPAGGVTGELFF. The V call is TRBV4-3, the J call TRBJ2-2; TCRdb's D call, TRBD2, is unchecked because there is no DNA. The length of the CDR3 is 19 residues. The germline V gene encodes CDR1 LGHNA and CDR2 YSLEER.

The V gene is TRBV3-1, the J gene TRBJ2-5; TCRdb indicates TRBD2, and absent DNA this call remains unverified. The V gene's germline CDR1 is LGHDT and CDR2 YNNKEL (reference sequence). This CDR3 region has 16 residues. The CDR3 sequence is CASSQASGGAYETQYF.

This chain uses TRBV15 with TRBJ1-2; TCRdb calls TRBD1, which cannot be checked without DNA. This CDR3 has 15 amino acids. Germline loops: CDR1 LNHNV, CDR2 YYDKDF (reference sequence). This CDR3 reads CATSRGGQGYYGYTF.